These T cell receptor beta chains were read from a single sample in a study of blood T cells in healthy people across ages. MiXCR, applied by TCRdb to the 5' RACE reads, yields one record per CDR3 protein. The repertoire holds 2 million or so distinct CDR3 sequences, with about 50% as singletons. Input material: blood. The receptors derive from a woman aged 40 to 49 in good health. Each CDR3 is given with its conserved first and last residue. The D gene is left open where the match is weak. Expanded clones are given a class, and other clones once, few, many or no size at all.

>TRBV6-2/TRBV6-3|TRBD2|few|TRBJ2-5|15
TGTGCCAGCAGCATCCTGAGGAGCGGGGCAGAGACCCAGTACTTC
CASSILRSGAETQYF
>TRBV5-1|TRBD1|-|TRBJ2-4|21
TGCGCCAGCTTCTTCTTACCGGGACAGGGGGCGCGGGGCCAATCCGGAAACATTCAGTACTTC
CASFFLPGQGARGQSGNIQYF
>TRBV20-1|-|-|TRBJ2-5|8
TGCACCCTTGGGACCCAGTACTTC
CTLGTQYF
>TRBV28|-|few|TRBJ2-5|14
TGTGCCAGCAGTTTACCCCGGGGGCTGGAGACCCAGTACTTC
CASSLPRGLETQYF
>TRBV5-1|-|-|TRBJ1-2|19
TGCGCCAGCAGCCCCCGTGAAAGGGCGAATGGGTTCAAGCCCTATGGCTACACCTTC
CASSPRERANGFKPYGYTF
>TRBV12-3/TRBV12-4|-|few|TRBJ2-1|13
TGTGCCAGTCGAACGGGACAATACAATGAGCAGTTCTTC
CASRTGQYNEQFF
>TRBV12-3/TRBV12-4|TRBD1|-|TRBJ2-1|15
TGTGCCAGCAGCCGTTGGGGGCAGGGGGCAGGTGAGCAGTTCTTC
CASSRWGQGAGEQFF
>TRBV3-1|-|-|TRBJ1-6|15
TGTGCCAGCAGCCCGACCCCGGACAACAATTCACCCCTCCACTTT
CASSPTPDNNSPLHF
>TRBV5-1|-|-|TRBJ2-3|14
TGCGCCAGCAACGGGCATTTCGGGACAGATACGCAGTATTTT
CASNGHFGTDTQYF
>TRBV12-3/TRBV12-4|-|-|TRBJ2-5|15
TGTGCCAGCAGTTCCCTCCGGGGGACGGGGGAGACCCAGTACTTC
CASSSLRGTGETQYF
>TRBV29-1|-|-|TRBJ2-3|13
TGCAGCTCCCGGTCCGCAATAACAGATACGCAGTATTTT
CSSRSAITDTQYF
>TRBV9|-|-|TRBJ1-2|14
TGTGCCAGCAGCGTGGAGGACAGAAACTATGGCTACACCTTC
CASSVEDRNYGYTF
>TRBV9|-|many|TRBJ1-5|13
TGTGCCAGCAGCGCCGATAGCAATCAGCCCCAGCATTTT
CASSADSNQPQHF
>TRBV6-5|TRBD2|-|TRBJ2-5|16
TGTGCCAGCAGTCGACTAGCGGGGGGGCATAAGGAGACCCAGTACTTC
CASSRLAGGHKETQYF
>TRBV4-3|TRBD1|-|TRBJ2-1|15
TGCGCCAGCAGCCTGGGACAGGCGGCCCGGGAAGAGCAGTTCTTC
CASSLGQAAREEQFF
>TRBV7-2|TRBD1|-|TRBJ2-7|15
TGTGCCAGCAGCTTCGATCGGGACAGAGACTACGAGCAGTACTTC
CASSFDRDRDYEQYF